These T cell receptor beta chains were read from a single sample in a study of beta chain features in type 1 diabetes. Profiled with immunoSEQ multiplex PCR; TCRdb holds only in-frame clones, not every one. The data show 850,000 to 900,000 clones, with roughly a sixth seen just once and around 0.02% held by the top ten. Specimen: naive CD4+ T cells from blood. The receptors here all came from a young woman in good health. Each CDR3 is given with its conserved first and last residue. Size is stated for part of the rows, as once, few or many counts, or as a class when the clone is expanded.

CDR3,V,size
CASSAGNNYEQYF,TRBV7-8,.
CASSRNWPGGVNEQFF,TRBV4-3,few
CASSLVVQTNTGELFF,TRBV7-2,.
CASSYGTAGLKLFF,TRBV7-9,.
CAIRTGLNYGYTF,TRBV10-3,few
CASSSTGTLNYGYTF,TRBV6-6,.
CASSTGLDRLETQYF,TRBV9,.
CATETGAGKNTGELFF,TRBV18,.
CSVEWSADTQYF,TRBV29-1,.
CASKGMNTEAFF,TRBV7-2,.
CASSQDARNEQFF,TRBV14,few
CASSLGTGVSEQYF,TRBV5-4,.
CASSLVARGASEQFF,TRBV5-5,few
CASSLSVGTHSYEQYF,TRBV27,few
CASRLAARRNGGYTF,TRBV12-2,few
CASSVLLGFGETQYF,TRBV6-1,.
CASSRSLAGGRRSYNEQFF,TRBV7-2,.
CASSISATNEKLFF,TRBV19,.
CASSPRQRRALIYNEQFF,TRBV18,.
CASSLAVGGSYGYTF,TRBV5-4,.
CASSSTGGPYGYTF,TRBV5-6,few
CASSAGTGSDEQFF,TRBV6-4,.
CASRLHGVSNQPQHF,TRBV19,few
CASSKGRGPSLPF,TRBV21-1,.
CASRYRGSGAFF,TRBV6-6,.
CASSLGNRVLAKNIQYF,TRBV7-8,few
CASSPQDYEQYF,TRBV18,few
CASSNGDRSYEQYF,TRBV5-6,.
CASSLSVGNEQFF,TRBV7-9,few
CASSQDWVGGLAKNIQYF,TRBV4-3,few
CSVGPSVGEGGASTDTQYF,TRBV29-1,.
CASSLTGFGYGYTF,TRBV2,.
CASSETDPGANVLTF,TRBV28,few
CASGLGNTEAFF,TRBV6-1,few
CASSLEGGNGYTF,TRBV5-1,.
CASSLVAGVFTDTQYF,TRBV7-2,.
CASSPHPWGRANTGELFF,TRBV4-2,.
CASSHITSGRGRRNEQFF,TRBV7-8,few